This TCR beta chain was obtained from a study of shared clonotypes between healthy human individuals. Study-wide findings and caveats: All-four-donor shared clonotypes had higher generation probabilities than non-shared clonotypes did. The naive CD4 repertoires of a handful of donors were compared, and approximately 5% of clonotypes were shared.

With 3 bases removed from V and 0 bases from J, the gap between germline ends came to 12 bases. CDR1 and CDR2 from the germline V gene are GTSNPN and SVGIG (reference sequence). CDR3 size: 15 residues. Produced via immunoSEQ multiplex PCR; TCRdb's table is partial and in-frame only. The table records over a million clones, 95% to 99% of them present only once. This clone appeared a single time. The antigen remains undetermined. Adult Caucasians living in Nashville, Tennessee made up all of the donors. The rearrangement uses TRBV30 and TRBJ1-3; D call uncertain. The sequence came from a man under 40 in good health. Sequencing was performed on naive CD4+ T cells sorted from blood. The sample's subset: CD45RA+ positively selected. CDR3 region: CAWSRVKHSGNTIYF. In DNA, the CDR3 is TGTGCCTGGAGCAGAGTCAAACACTCTGGAAACACCATATATTTT.